What follows are 31 T cell receptor beta chains derived from one specimen sequenced in a study of CD8+ T cells in alopecia areata. After isolation, RNA underwent reverse transcription to generate cDNA as the sequencing template. The data were produced by immunoSEQ multiplex PCR, yet TCRdb's version contains in-frame clones alone and is incomplete. The table shows about 150,000 clones, with roughly 44% occurring only once. Sequences were obtained from CD4+ T cells sorted from blood. The source of these receptors is a human donor with alopecia areata.

The rearrangement joins TRBV6-6 to TRBJ2-7, with TRBD1 as a possible D gene (5 bases). Germline CDR1 reads MNHNY; CDR2 reads SVGAGI (reference sequence). The CDR3 has 11 residues. With 5 bases removed from V and 5 bases from J, the gap between germline ends came to 7 bases. Here the CDR3 DNA reads TGTGCCAGCAGTCTCAGGGACGAGCAGTACTTC. It is translated as CASSLRDEQYF.

V gene TRBV18 combines with J gene TRBJ1-5; D uncertain. This CDR3 comprises 15 residues. Trimming left V 4 bases short and J 0 bases short, with 10 bases between. Germline-derived CDR1 and CDR2 are KGHSH and LQKENI. The CDR3 bases are TGTGCCAGCTCACAGACGGTAAATAGCAATCAGCCCCAGCATTTT. It is translated as CASSQTVNSNQPQHF.

V is TRBV4-1 and J is TRBJ2-3; TRBD1 is a possible D gene (6 bases). CDR1 MGHRA and CDR2 YSYEKL come from the germline V gene. CDR3 length: 14 amino acids. V was shortened by 4 bases and J by 6 bases, with 14 bases between the two germline ends. This CDR3 is CASSPVGHADTQYF. The CDR3 bases are TGCGCCAGCAGCCCCGTGGGACACGCGGATACGCAGTATTTT.

In its sample, this clone was seen a few times. The chain couples TRBV30 to TRBJ2-1, with 8 bases lining up with TRBD1. V shed 2 bases, J shed 7 bases, and the junction held 10 bases outside the gene matches. CDR1 is GTSNPN, CDR2 SVGIG, per germline (reference sequence). CDR3 length: 15 residues. CDR3 sequence (DNA): TGTGCCTGGAGTAAGACAGGGGTGGTAAGGAATGAGCAGTTCTTC. It specifies CAWSKTGVVRNEQFF.

There are a few counts of this clone. The chain is built from TRBV5-5 and TRBJ2-5; D could derive from TRBD1 or TRBD2 (5 bases each). The J call may not be correct, given that the DNA end is closer to TRBJ2-7. Germline CDR1 and CDR2: SGHKS and YYEKEE (reference sequence). There are 13 residues in the CDR3. The CDR3 DNA follows: TGTGCCAGCAGCTCCCGATGGGGGAACGAGCAGTACTTC. It translates to CASSSRWGNEQYF.

The V gene is TRBV5-1, the J gene TRBJ2-1; no firm D call. Trimming took 8 bases from V and 9 from J, leaving 12 bases between them. Germline V gene lookup returns CDR1 SGHRS and CDR2 YFSETQ. This CDR3 contains 11 residues. The CDR3 DNA follows: TGCGCCAGTTCTCTACGGACTGAGCAGTTCTTC. Its protein is CASSLRTEQFF.

A few counts support this clone. This sequence joins TRBV7-9 and TRBJ1-2; D not resolved. Germline CDR1 reads SEHNR; CDR2 reads FQNEAQ (reference sequence). Trimming took 5 bases from V and 2 from J, leaving 6 bases between them. This CDR3 is 12 amino acids long. The CDR3 DNA reads as TGTGCCAGCAGCCAAGGGAACTATGGCTACACCTTC. It encodes CASSQGNYGYTF.

The chain couples TRBV7-8 to TRBJ1-1; TRBD1 agrees at 7 bases. Germline V gene data show CDR1 as SGHVS and CDR2 as FQNEAQ. The CDR3 has 13 amino acids. The junction had 5 bases not matched to a gene; V was cut back by 3 bases and J by 7 bases. CDR3 amino acids: CASSLVGGGEAFF. The CDR3 DNA reads TGTGCCAGCAGCTTGGTAGGGGGCGGTGAAGCTTTCTTT.

This chain connects TRBV7-2 to TRBJ2-1; TRBD1 might be the D (5 bases). Per the germline V gene, CDR1 is SGHTA and CDR2 is FQGNSA. The length of the CDR3 is 12 residues. The germline V and J ends were trimmed by 10 bases and 9 bases, with 16 bases remaining between them. The CDR3 sequence is CAIPHQGVEQFF. In nucleotides, the CDR3 is TGTGCCATCCCCCATCAAGGGGTTGAGCAGTTCTTC.

V usage is TRBV15 and J usage is TRBJ1-1, with D possibly matching TRBD1 (5 bases). Trimming removed 2 bases at V and 2 bases at J, with 9 bases between. CDR1 and CDR2 from the germline V gene are LNHNV and YYDKDF (reference sequence). CDR3 length equals 14 residues. This CDR3 is CATSRTRDNTEAFF. CDR3 nucleotide sequence: TGTGCCACCAGCAGAACAAGGGACAACACTGAAGCTTTCTTT.

This clone was picked up a small number of times. The J gene is TRBJ1-1, the V gene TRBV7-9, with 7 bases that match TRBD1. Germline assignment: CDR1 SEHNR and CDR2 FQNEAQ (reference sequence). The CDR3 spans 12 residues. The V and J ends lost 5 bases and 10 bases, in that order; junction bases with no gene match: 7. Written as DNA, the CDR3 is TGTGCCAGCAGCCCCGAGACAGGGTTAGCTTTCTTT. This gives the protein CASSPETGLAFF.

The chain links TRBV29-1 to TRBJ2-2; D is possibly TRBD1 (6 bases). Germline CDR1 SQVTM, CDR2 ANQGSEA. The length of the CDR3 is 13 residues. Trimming took off 1 base at V and 6 bases at J, with 9 bases between the two ends. This CDR3 reads CSVEARQAGELFF. DNA of the CDR3: TGCAGCGTTGAAGCTAGACAGGCCGGGGAGCTGTTTTTT.

V usage is TRBV27 and J usage is TRBJ2-3, with D possibly being TRBD1 (5 bases). CDR3 size: 16 residues. Germline CDR1 reads MNHEY; CDR2 reads SMNVEV (reference sequence). V was cut by 7 bases and J by 3 bases, with 20 bases left in between. The CDR3 DNA is TGTGCCAGCAAGTTAGAGACGGACAAACCGACAGATACGCAGTATTTT. This sequence encodes CASKLETDKPTDTQYF.

CDR3 amino acids: CASSPSVANQPQHF. CDR3 sequence (DNA): TGTGCCAGCTCACCCTCCGTGGCCAATCAGCCCCAGCATTTT. The rearrangement uses TRBV18 and TRBJ1-5; no definite D call. This CDR3 is built from 14 residues. Germline V gives CDR1 KGHSH, CDR2 LQKENI. Trimming left V 3 bases short and J 3 bases short, with 9 bases between.

This chain joins TRBV10-3 and TRBJ2-7, with 7 bases fitting TRBD2. Germline trimming cut 7 bases from V and 6 bases from J; bases unmatched to any gene: 6. CDR3 length equals 12 residues. CDR1 and CDR2 (germline): ENHRY, SYGVKD. CDR3 in amino acids: CAITREGGEQYF. The DNA of the CDR3 is TGTGCCATCACCAGGGAGGGAGGCGAGCAGTACTTC.

This clone was observed a handful of times. The V and J genes are TRBV9 and TRBJ1-1; D is ambiguous. This CDR3 region has 14 residues. CDR1 is SGDLS and CDR2 is YYNGEE in the germline V gene. V was trimmed by 0 bases and J by 5 bases, leaving 11 bases between them. Here the CDR3 DNA reads TGTGCCAGCAGCGTAGCCCTAGCGAGTACTGAAGCTTTCTTT. Its protein product is CASSVALASTEAFF.

This clone was observed a single time. The chain carries TRBV5-1 and TRBJ2-6; D possibly corresponds to TRBD2 (5 bases). CDR3 length: 16 amino acids. CDR1 is SGHRS, CDR2 YFSETQ, per germline. V dropped 0 bases and J dropped 2 bases, with 9 bases sitting between them. The CDR3 here is CASSLDWGAGANVLTF. CDR3 in DNA: TGCGCCAGCAGCTTGGACTGGGGAGCTGGGGCCAACGTCCTGACTTTC. Based on the CDR3 plus reference TRBV5-1 and TRBJ2-6, the full variable domain is KAGVTQTPRYLIKTRGQQVTLSCSPISGHRSVSWYQQTPGQGLQFLFEYFSETQRNKGNFPGRFSGRQFSNSRSEMNVSTLELGDSALYLCASSLDWGAGANVLTFGAGSRLTVL.

V usage is TRBV7-6 and J usage is TRBJ2-1; D is unresolved. V was cut by 4 bases and J by 1 base, with 8 bases left in between. CDR1 is SGHVS and CDR2 is FNYEAQ in the germline V gene. CDR3 size: 14 residues. The CDR3 DNA follows: TGTGCCAGCAGCTCCCAAAGTTCCTACAATGAGCAGTTCTTC. Its protein product is CASSSQSSYNEQFF.

The chain uses TRBV29-1 and TRBJ2-1; a possible D gene is TRBD2 (6 bases). V lost 0 bases to trimming and J lost 6 bases, with 12 bases between them. CDR3 size: 14 residues. Germline assignment: CDR1 SQVTM and CDR2 ANQGSEA. CDR3 nucleotide sequence: TGCAGCGTTGAAGATCAGGAGGGAGGCAATGAGCAGTTCTTC. Amino acid sequence: CSVEDQEGGNEQFF.

The chain is built from TRBV6-6 and TRBJ1-2; D is possibly TRBD1 (6 bases). The CDR3 runs to 13 residues. Germline V gene data show CDR1 as MNHNY and CDR2 as SVGAGI (reference sequence). Deletions cut 2 bases from V and 7 bases from J, with 11 bases between. Written as DNA, the CDR3 is TGTGCCAGCAGTTACGGGTCAGGGGCTGGCTACACCTTC. This sequence encodes CASSYGSGAGYTF.

The sample holds a few counts of this clone. This rearrangement joins TRBV20-1 to TRBJ2-1; D tentatively fits TRBD1 or TRBD2 (6 bases each). CDR3 length equals 11 residues. The germline V gene encodes CDR1 DFQATT and CDR2 SNEGSKA (reference sequence). Trimming shortened V by 4 bases and J by 6 bases, and 7 bases separated the two germline ends. DNA of the CDR3: TGCAGTGCTAAGGGGGGCAATGAGCAGTTCTTC. It codes for CSAKGGNEQFF.

CDR3 region: CASGGSGNSYEQYF. DNA for the CDR3: TGCGCCAGCGGGGGGAGCGGGAACTCCTACGAGCAGTACTTC. The J gene is TRBJ2-7, the V gene TRBV5-1; 7 nucleotides align to TRBD2. The V and J ends lost 7 bases and 0 bases, in that order; junction bases with no gene match: 7. CDR3 length: 14 residues. Per germline, CDR1 SGHRS and CDR2 YFSETQ.

This clone was picked up a small number of times. The chain uses TRBV29-1 and TRBJ2-1; the D is unclear. Germline V gene sequence: CDR1 SQVTM, CDR2 ANQGSEA. V gave up 6 bases and J gave up 2 bases, with 5 bases separating them. CDR3 length: 11 amino acids. The chain's CDR3 is CSVLAYNEQFF. As DNA, the CDR3 is TGCAGCGTCCTTGCCTACAATGAGCAGTTCTTC.

V and J are TRBV28 and TRBJ2-7; tentative D call: TRBD1 (5 bases). V gave up 1 base and J gave up 0 bases, with 10 bases separating them. CDR1 is MDHEN, CDR2 SYDVKM, per germline. The CDR3 has 15 residues. The CDR3 region is CASSLSGRDSYEQYF. CDR3 in DNA: TGTGCCAGCAGTTTATCGGGCAGGGACTCCTACGAGCAGTACTTC.

The chain employs TRBV4-2 and TRBJ2-7; D unclear. Trimming cost V 1 base and J 6 bases, with 13 bases left between them. Germline CDR1 LGHNA, CDR2 YNFKEQ. The CDR3 runs 14 residues. The CDR3 nucleotides are TGTGCCAGCAGCCAAGTCTCTCCTCCTGGCGAGCAGTACTTC. Translating it yields CASSQVSPPGEQYF.

This clone turned up a few times. The chain is built from TRBV29-1 and TRBJ2-1; TRBD2 aligns across 8 bases. This CDR3 spans 14 amino acids. The germline gives CDR1 SQVTM, CDR2 ANQGSEA. V was pared by 8 bases and J by 6 bases, with 12 bases of the junction left unmatched. CDR3 nucleotide sequence: TGCAGCACAACTTCGGGGGGGCTCACCAATGAGCAGTTCTTC. Translating it yields CSTTSGGLTNEQFF.

This clone was seen a handful of times. The chain combines TRBV27 with TRBJ2-5; 12 nucleotides match TRBD2. The V segment lost 1 base and the J segment 4 bases; nucleotides outside the gene matches: 4. Looked up from germline, CDR1 is MNHEY and CDR2 is SMNVEV (reference sequence). The CDR3 length is 16 residues. Here the CDR3 DNA reads TGTGCCAGCAGTTTATTGCTAGCGGGGGGGAGAGAGACCCAGTACTTC. It encodes CASSLLLAGGRETQYF.

The CDR3 coding sequence is TGCGCCAGCAGCGGTCCGGGACTAGGCACAGATACGCAGTATTTT. Translating gives CASSGPGLGTDTQYF. The V and J genes are TRBV5-1 and TRBJ2-3; 8 bases are shared with TRBD2. Germline V gives CDR1 SGHRS, CDR2 YFSETQ. V trimming: 4 bases; J trimming: 1 base; junction bases outside the gene matches: 5. The CDR3 contains 15 residues.

The chain couples TRBV30 to TRBJ2-4; 9 bases map to TRBD2. Germline CDR1 and CDR2: GTSNPN and SVGIG (reference sequence). V trimming: 0 bases; J trimming: 6 bases; junction bases outside the gene matches: 0. This CDR3 region has 13 residues. CDR3 protein: CAWSVLAGNIQYF. Written as DNA, the CDR3 is TGTGCCTGGAGTGTACTAGCGGGAAACATTCAGTACTTC.

Worth noting for this clone: At one end, the junction sequence differs from germline, possibly due to a read error. The chain recombines TRBV5-1 with TRBJ1-1, with 7 positions matching TRBD1. The CDR3 length is 14 residues. Germline CDR1 SGHRS, CDR2 YFSETQ. The CDR3, as DNA: TGCGCCGGCAGCCCCGGGACAGCAAACACTGAAGCTTTCTTT. The encoded protein is CAGSPGTANTEAFF. The whole variable domain, filled in from reference TRBV5-1 and TRBJ1-1, reads KAGVTQTPRYLIKTRGQQVTLSCSPISGHRSVSWYQQTPGQGLQFLFEYFSETQRNKGNFPGRFSGRQFSNSRSEMNVSTLELGDSALYLCAGSPGTANTEAFFGQGTRLTVV.

This clone was counted between two and nine times. The chain joins TRBV29-1 to TRBJ2-1, with a possible D match to TRBD2 (5 bases). V lost 3 bases to trimming and J lost 14 bases, with 17 bases between them. Germline assignment: CDR1 SQVTM and CDR2 ANQGSEA. The CDR3 has 12 amino acids. CDR3 in amino acids: CSVDVSVGRKFF. The CDR3 DNA follows: TGCAGCGTTGATGTTAGCGTCGGGCGCAAGTTCTTC.